The 32 T cell receptor beta chains below come from one sample, sequenced in a study of T cell changes during pregnancy in multiple sclerosis. TCRdb's table, derived via immunoSEQ multiplex PCR, lists solely in-frame clones and lacks some. This sample yields tens of thousands of clones, of which about nine tenths are seen a single time; about 12% belongs to the top ten. Material: CD8+ T cells from peripheral blood mononuclear cells, obtained after pregnancy. The receptors were sampled from a female donor with multiple sclerosis, enrolled in a pregnancy study.

The chain links TRBV15 to TRBJ2-1; 10 bases agree with TRBD1. The J segment lost 4 bases and the V segment lost 4 bases, leaving 4 bases of the junction unmatched. This CDR3 is 15 amino acids long. Germline loops: CDR1 LNHNV, CDR2 YYDKDF (reference sequence). CDR3 in amino acids: CATSTPGQGYNEQFF. CDR3 DNA sequence: TGTGCCACCAGCACGCCGGGACAGGGGTACAATGAGCAGTTCTTC.

The J gene is TRBJ1-6, the V gene TRBV30; a weak D match, TRBD1 (5 bases). The V gene lost 8 bases and the J gene lost 4 bases, with 12 bases spanning the gap. Germline V lookup: CDR1 GTSNPN, CDR2 SVGIG (reference sequence). The CDR3 totals 13 residues. The CDR3 DNA sequence: TGTGCCGGAGGGGAAGAGTATAATTCACCCCTCCACTTT. Residues: CAGGEEYNSPLHF.

The V call is TRBV19, the J call TRBJ1-1; tentative D call: TRBD1 (5 bases). V lost 5 bases to trimming and J lost 0 bases, with 13 bases between them. In germline, CDR1 is LNHDA, CDR2 SQIVND (reference sequence). The CDR3 has 15 amino acids. DNA for the CDR3: TGTGCCAGTAGTCGGAGACAGCAAGTGAACACTGAAGCTTTCTTT. Translated, it gives CASSRRQQVNTEAFF.

The chain uses TRBV11-2 and TRBJ2-7, with 7 bases that match TRBD1. The germline V gene has CDR1 SGHAT and CDR2 FQNNGV. V lost 2 bases and J lost 3; bases outside the gene matches: 7. CDR3 length equals 15 residues. The chain's CDR3 is CASSLTGTVGYEQYF. CDR3 DNA sequence: TGTGCCAGCAGCTTAACCGGGACAGTAGGCTACGAGCAGTACTTC.

The rearrangement links TRBV28 to TRBJ1-1; D may be TRBD1 (6 bases). The CDR3 is made up of 18 amino acids. The ends were cut back, 7 bases at V and 0 bases at J, with 24 bases in the middle. Germline V gene lookup returns CDR1 MDHEN and CDR2 SYDVKM. The CDR3 region is CASTPAGGRPSMNTEAFF. The CDR3 bases are TGTGCCAGCACCCCTGCGGGGGGCAGGCCGTCTATGAACACTGAAGCTTTCTTT.

The chain employs TRBV7-9 and TRBJ2-1; 7 bases fit TRBD2. The V segment lost 8 bases and the J segment 6 bases; nucleotides outside the gene matches: 16. Germline V CDR1 and CDR2: SEHNR, FQNEAQ (reference sequence). The CDR3 is 16 amino acids. CDR3 in DNA: TGTGCCAGCGGATTGGGGAGTAGCGGGTGGCCCAATGAGCAGTTCTTC. It codes for CASGLGSSGWPNEQFF.

The V gene is TRBV6-4, the J gene TRBJ2-2, with 11 bases lining up with TRBD2. Losses at the gene ends were 6 bases for V and 7 bases for J; bases not matched to a gene: 4. This CDR3 has 14 amino acids. Germline-derived CDR1 and CDR2 are MRHNA and SNTAGT. The chain's CDR3 is CASSALAGVGELFF. CDR3 nucleotides: TGTGCCAGCAGCGCACTAGCGGGAGTCGGGGAGCTGTTTTTT.

This rearrangement joins TRBV2 to TRBJ2-3; 13 bases line up with TRBD2. The length of the CDR3 is 17 residues. V gave up 4 bases and J gave up 1 base; unmatched junction bases: 5. Germline V gene sequence: CDR1 SNHLY, CDR2 FYNNEI. CDR3 sequence reads: CASSGTSGSGRTDTQYF. In nucleotides, the CDR3 is TGTGCCAGCAGTGGGACTAGCGGGAGCGGGCGCACAGATACGCAGTATTTT.

The chain employs TRBV6-1 and TRBJ2-2; TRBD1 matches 8 bases. The germline gives CDR1 MNHNS, CDR2 SASEGT. After removal of 4 bases from V and 3 bases from J, the junction contained 4 bases not matched to a gene. The CDR3 covers 15 residues. In DNA, the CDR3 is TGTGCCAGCAGTGCGGACAGGGATTACACCGGGGAGCTGTTTTTT. It yields the protein CASSADRDYTGELFF.

The chain's CDR3 is CASFGGPVGTGELFF. CDR3 DNA: TGTGCCAGCTTCGGGGGGCCTGTTGGGACCGGGGAGCTGTTTTTT. The chain is built from TRBV11-2 and TRBJ2-2; D might be TRBD2 (7 bases). The CDR3 has 15 amino acids. Germline CDR1 is SGHAT and CDR2 is FQNNGV. V gave up 8 bases and J gave up 5 bases, with 18 bases separating them.

Notes on this clone: The DNA is left out, because the CDR3 cannot be placed on it with certainty; the CDR3 is given as TCRdb lists it. This rearrangement joins TRBV5-1 to TRBJ1-2; TRBD1, the table's D call, was not compared with the DNA. The germline V gene has CDR1 SGHRS and CDR2 YFSETQ. Both ends counted, the CDR3 spans 15 residues. The CDR3 sequence: CASSLAFGTGNGFTF.

This clone came up once. V usage is TRBV27 and J usage is TRBJ1-1; tentatively, D is TRBD1 (6 bases). CDR1 is MNHEY and CDR2 is SMNVEV in the germline V gene (reference sequence). V lost 2 bases to trimming and J lost 5 bases, with 9 bases between them. The CDR3 loop spans 13 amino acids. The CDR3, as DNA: TGTGCCAGCAGTTTAGGGACAACGACTGAAGCTTTCTTT. The encoded protein is CASSLGTTTEAFF.

The rearrangement links TRBV4-1 to TRBJ2-5; 12 bases are shared with TRBD2. CDR1 MGHRA and CDR2 YSYEKL come from the germline V gene. The CDR3 runs 16 residues. V lost 6 bases, J lost 4 bases, and 9 bases stayed unmatched. CDR3: CASRQLAGGVRETQYF. CDR3 DNA: TGCGCCAGCAGACAACTAGCGGGAGGTGTTAGAGAGACCCAGTACTTC.

The V and J genes are TRBV5-1 and TRBJ2-5; TRBD2 aligns across 11 bases. Germline CDR1 and CDR2: SGHRS and YFSETQ. This CDR3 is 17 amino acids long. V was clipped by 0 bases and J by 4 bases; unmatched bases: 8. CDR3 sequence: CASSLGLSSGRVETQYF. The DNA for the CDR3 is TGCGCCAGCAGCTTGGGGTTGAGTAGCGGGAGGGTAGAGACCCAGTACTTC.

V usage is TRBV9 and J usage is TRBJ2-3, with TRBD2 matching 10 bases. V was pared by 2 bases and J by 4 bases, with 10 bases of the junction left unmatched. Germline V gene data show CDR1 as SGDLS and CDR2 as YYNGEE. The CDR3 has 17 amino acids. CDR3 DNA sequence: TGTGCCAGCAGCGTCCCACTAAGCGGGAGGGCCTCAGATACGCAGTATTTT. Translation: CASSVPLSGRASDTQYF.

This rearrangement joins TRBV2 to TRBJ2-7, with D tentatively TRBD1 (6 bases). Trimming left V 11 bases short and J 5 bases short, with 13 bases between. Germline V gene data show CDR1 as SNHLY and CDR2 as FYNNEI. The CDR3 runs 11 residues. CDR3 region: CACLQGNEQYF. CDR3 DNA sequence: TGTGCCTGCTTACAGGGTAACGAGCAGTACTTC.

This chain joins TRBV7-9 and TRBJ2-7; perhaps TRBD2 as D (5 bases). The germline gives CDR1 SEHNR, CDR2 FQNEAQ (reference sequence). CDR3 length: 14 amino acids. Between the trimmed V and J ends, which lost 4 bases and 0 bases, there was a span of 10 bases. CDR3 region: CASSSTGNSYEQYF. The CDR3 DNA follows: TGTGCCAGCAGCTCGACCGGGAACTCCTACGAGCAGTACTTC.

The V and J genes are TRBV28 and TRBJ1-5, with D hard to call. CDR3 length: 11 amino acids. Germline V CDR1 and CDR2: MDHEN, SYDVKM. Deletions cut 11 bases from V and 3 bases from J, with 8 bases between. This CDR3 reads CASGPNQPQHF. In nucleotides, the CDR3 is TGTGCCTCAGGCCCCAATCAGCCCCAGCATTTT.

The chain joins TRBV6-1 to TRBJ2-7; 9 bases map to TRBD2. This CDR3 is 16 amino acids long. Germline CDR1 MNHNS, CDR2 SASEGT. The J segment lost 1 base and the V segment lost 4 bases, leaving 8 bases of the junction unmatched. The CDR3: CASSGRLADISYEQYF. Here the CDR3 DNA reads TGTGCCAGCAGTGGGCGACTAGCGGATATATCCTACGAGCAGTACTTC.

The chain has TRBV7-9 and TRBJ2-7, with D perhaps TRBD2 (5 bases). V lost 5 bases and J lost 2, with 10 bases in between. This CDR3 has 13 residues. Germline CDR1 and CDR2: SEHNR and FQNEAQ (reference sequence). The CDR3, as DNA: TGTGCCAGCAGCCCAGGACTCCCCTACGAGCAGTACTTC. Amino acid sequence: CASSPGLPYEQYF.

This sequence joins TRBV27 and TRBJ2-1; D may be TRBD1 (6 bases). V was shortened by 5 bases and J by 4 bases, with 9 bases between the two germline ends. Germline CDR1 MNHEY, CDR2 SMNVEV (reference sequence). The CDR3 runs 13 residues. CDR3: CASSRDRYNEQFF. CDR3 sequence (DNA): TGTGCCAGCAGTCGCGACAGGTACAATGAGCAGTTCTTC.

The chain links TRBV27 to TRBJ1-5; D is possibly TRBD1 (5 bases). Trimming took 5 bases from V and 3 from J, leaving 14 bases between them. Germline CDR1 and CDR2: MNHEY and SMNVEV (reference sequence). CDR3 length equals 15 residues. The CDR3 spells CASSPTDKYNQPQHF. The CDR3 bases are TGTGCCAGCAGTCCGACGGACAAATACAATCAGCCCCAGCATTTT.

The J gene is TRBJ1-2, the V gene TRBV21-1; TRBD1 is the table's D call, not checked against the DNA. TRBV21-1 is labeled a pseudogene. The CDR3 is 16 amino acids. The CDR3 DNA sequence: TGTGCCAGCAGCAAAGTCCGACAGGGGACAGGCTATGGCTACACCTTC. It codes for CASSKVRQGTGYGYTF.

The chain couples TRBV27 to TRBJ1-2, with TRBD1 matching over 10 bases. The CDR3 runs 13 residues. The germline V gene encodes CDR1 MNHEY and CDR2 SMNVEV (reference sequence). The V segment lost 5 bases and the J segment 8 bases; nucleotides outside the gene matches: 5. CDR3 bases: TGTGCCAGCAGTAAGACAGGGGGCCGCGGCTACACCTTC. This translates into CASSKTGGRGYTF.

The chain links TRBV28 to TRBJ1-1; D remains unclear. Germline CDR1 is MDHEN and CDR2 is SYDVKM. Trimming took 5 bases from V and 9 from J, leaving 16 bases between them. The CDR3 runs 13 residues. Here the CDR3 reads CASSPGVWGKAFF. The CDR3 nucleotides read TGTGCCAGCAGTCCCGGGGTTTGGGGAAAAGCTTTCTTT. The entire variable domain, with the rest obtained from reference TRBV28 and TRBJ1-1, is as follows: DVKVTQSSRYLVKRTGEKVFLECVQDMDHENMFWYRQDPGLGLRLIYFSYDVKMKEKGDIPEGYSVSREKKERFSLILESASTNQTSMYLCASSPGVWGKAFFGQGTRLTVV.

The rearrangement uses TRBV28 and TRBJ2-1; 7 bases align to TRBD1. V dropped 8 bases and J dropped 9; count of bases not matched to a gene: 10. This CDR3 comprises 13 residues. Germline CDR1 is MDHEN and CDR2 is SYDVKM. In nucleotides, the CDR3 is TGTGCCAGCCGGCCGATAGGGGGCGCTGAGCAGTTCTTC. Protein product: CASRPIGGAEQFF.

The CDR3 sequence is CASSQWGQGRDTQYF. DNA of the CDR3: TGCGCCAGCAGCCAATGGGGACAGGGCAGAGATACGCAGTATTTT. The rearrangement uses TRBV4-1 and TRBJ2-3; 9 nucleotides align to TRBD1. Germline lookup yields CDR1 MGHRA and CDR2 YSYEKL. This CDR3 is built from 15 residues. J was trimmed by 5 bases and V by 2 bases; bases with no gene match: 5.

This sequence joins TRBV19 and TRBJ1-5, with D tentatively TRBD1 (6 bases). Between the trimmed V and J ends, which lost 6 bases and 2 bases, there was a span of 8 bases. This CDR3 comprises 13 residues. Germline V gene lookup returns CDR1 LNHDA and CDR2 SQIVND (reference sequence). The CDR3 sequence: CASRGAGNQPQHF. CDR3 DNA: TGTGCCAGTAGGGGGGCAGGCAATCAGCCCCAGCATTTT.

The gene calls are TRBV13 and TRBJ2-2; the D gene is possibly TRBD1 (6 bases). Deletions cut 5 bases from V and 5 bases from J, with 18 bases between. CDR3 length: 16 residues. CDR1 is PRHDT, CDR2 FYEKMQ, per germline (reference sequence). The DNA of the CDR3 is TGTGCCAGCAGCAACGTCCGGGACATTGGTACCGGGGAGCTGTTTTTT. This codes for CASSNVRDIGTGELFF.

This clone has only a few counts. The CDR3 protein is CAWSPGTEAFF. The CDR3 coding sequence is TGTGCCTGGAGTCCGGGAACTGAAGCTTTCTTT. This chain connects TRBV30 to TRBJ1-1; D not certain. The germline V and J ends were trimmed by 2 bases and 5 bases, with 6 bases remaining between them. The CDR3 has 11 residues. CDR1 and CDR2 from the germline V gene are GTSNPN and SVGIG (reference sequence).

This chain uses TRBV9 with TRBJ2-5; D possibly corresponds to TRBD2 (7 bases). V gave up 3 bases and J gave up 2 bases, with 14 bases separating them. The CDR3 is 15 amino acids. CDR1 is SGDLS, CDR2 YYNGEE, per germline. The CDR3 loop is CASSARAGTQETQYF. The CDR3, as DNA: TGTGCCAGCAGCGCCCGAGCGGGGACACAAGAGACCCAGTACTTC.

This rearrangement joins TRBV9 to TRBJ2-3, with 7 bases that match TRBD2. The CDR3 length is 14 residues. Germline V gene data show CDR1 as SGDLS and CDR2 as YYNGEE. The ends lost 1 base at V and 5 bases at J; junction bases unmatched: 4. CDR3 protein: CASSVYGEGDTQYF. CDR3 DNA: TGTGCCAGCAGCGTATACGGGGAGGGAGATACGCAGTATTTT.